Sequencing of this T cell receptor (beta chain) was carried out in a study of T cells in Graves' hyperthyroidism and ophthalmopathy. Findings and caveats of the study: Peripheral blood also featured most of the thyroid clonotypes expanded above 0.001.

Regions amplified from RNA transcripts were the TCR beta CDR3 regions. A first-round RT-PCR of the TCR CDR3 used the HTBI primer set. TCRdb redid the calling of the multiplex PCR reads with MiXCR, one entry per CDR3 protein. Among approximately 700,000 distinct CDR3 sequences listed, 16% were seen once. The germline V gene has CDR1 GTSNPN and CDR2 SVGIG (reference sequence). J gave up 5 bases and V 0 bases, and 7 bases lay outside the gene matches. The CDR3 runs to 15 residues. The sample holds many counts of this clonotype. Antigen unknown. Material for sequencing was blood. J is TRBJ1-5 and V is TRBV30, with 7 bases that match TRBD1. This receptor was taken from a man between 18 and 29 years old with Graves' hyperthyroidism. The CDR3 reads CAWSVRGQGHQPQHF. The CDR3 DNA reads TGTGCCTGGAGTGTAAGGGGGCAGGGCCATCAGCCCCAGCATTTT.